This T cell receptor (beta chain) was recovered during a study of T cell responses to AZD1222 COVID-19 vaccine. Study findings and constraints: Baseline serostatus was positive in only a handful of AZD1222 recipients. Repertoires were obtained only post-peak T cell response.

This clone was detected a few times. Its antigen is unknown. This CDR3 has 11 amino acids. TCRdb's table, derived via immunoSEQ multiplex PCR, lists solely in-frame clones and lacks some. There are some 130,000 clones in the sample; roughly 88% occur only once, and approximately 19% lies in the top ten. The receptor was derived from an adult in good health. Sequenced here: peripheral blood, sampled on day 0 of MenACWY control vaccination. The chain carries TRBV21-1 and TRBJ1-1. TRBV21-1 is a recognized pseudogene. CDR3 loop: CASSTRPLAFF. The CDR3 DNA is TGTGCCAGCAGCACCCGACCGTTGGCTTTCTTT.